This entry describes one T cell receptor (beta chain). What it binds is unknown. Both 60 Vbeta primers and 13 Jbeta primers went into the PCR. The data were produced by immunoSEQ multiplex PCR, yet TCRdb's version contains in-frame clones alone and is incomplete. The sample yields 170,000 or so clones, approximately 80% seen once. Germline-derived CDR1 and CDR2 are KGHSH and LQKENI. CDR3 length: 15 residues. Trimming took off 7 bases at V and 1 base at J, with 11 bases between the two ends. The sample belongs to a study of cytomegalovirus exposure and HLA in healthy donors. Study background: In terms of ancestry, the Caucasian-associated cluster contained around 79% of the approximately 420 genotyped donors. Findings of the study overall: Most CMV-associated TCR beta chains appeared HLA-restricted in a later analysis.

The chain combines TRBV18 with TRBJ2-6; D might be TRBD1 (6 bases). The sequencing sample was made of PBMCs. The TCR sequence derives from a man between 50 and 59 years old in good health and CMV-seropositive. For the CDR3, the DNA is TGTGCCAGCTTTAACAGGGTATCTGGGGCCAACGTCCTGACTTTC. This gives the protein CASFNRVSGANVLTF. Combining the CDR3 with reference TRBV18 and TRBJ2-6 gives the whole variable domain NAGVMQNPRHLVRRRGQEARLRCSPMKGHSHVYWYRQLPEEGLKFMVYLQKENIIDESGMPKERFSAEFPKEGPSILRIQQVVRGDSAAYFCASFNRVSGANVLTFGAGSRLTVL.